This T cell receptor beta chain stems from a study of OX40 agonist ivuxolimab in advanced cancers. In the study overall: Of mixed ages from about 20 to 80 and averaging approximately 60 years, the group was about 86% male.

Sequencing was performed with immunoSEQ multiplex PCR; in TCRdb, only in-frame clones are kept and a portion is missing. The sample shows tens of thousands of clones, 85% to 95% of them seen only once. This clone occurred once. The CDR3 is 16 residues long. V was clipped by 0 bases and J by 4 bases, with 14 bases between them. Per germline, CDR1 SGHNT and CDR2 YYREEE (reference sequence). The chain recombines TRBV5-4 with TRBJ2-1; D unresolved. The specimen was CD4+ or CD8+ T cells sorted from blood, collected in a trial of the OX40 agonist ivuxolimab. This receptor was identified in an adult with an advanced solid tumor such as melanoma, head and neck, liver or kidney cancer. CDR3 in DNA: TGTGCCAGCAGCTTGGGTGCGTTGTCGGTTTACAATGAGCAGTTCTTC. Protein: CASSLGALSVYNEQFF.